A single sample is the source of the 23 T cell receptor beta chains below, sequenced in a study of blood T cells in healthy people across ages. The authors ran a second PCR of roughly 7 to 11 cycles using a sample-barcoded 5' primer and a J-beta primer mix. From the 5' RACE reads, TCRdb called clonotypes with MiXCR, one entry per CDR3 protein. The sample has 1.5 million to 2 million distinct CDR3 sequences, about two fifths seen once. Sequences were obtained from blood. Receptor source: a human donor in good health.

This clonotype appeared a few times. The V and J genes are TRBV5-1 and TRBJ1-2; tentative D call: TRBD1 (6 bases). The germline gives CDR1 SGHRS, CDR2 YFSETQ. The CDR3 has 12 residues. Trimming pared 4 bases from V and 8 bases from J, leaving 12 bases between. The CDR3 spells CASSGGLRGYTF. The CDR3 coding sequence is TGCGCCAGCAGCGGGGGGCTAAGGGGCTACACCTTC.

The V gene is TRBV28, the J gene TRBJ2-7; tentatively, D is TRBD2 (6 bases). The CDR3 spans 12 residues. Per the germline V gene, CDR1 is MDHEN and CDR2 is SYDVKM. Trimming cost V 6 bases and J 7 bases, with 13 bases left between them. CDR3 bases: TGTGCCAGCAGGGTCGGGGCGGGAGAGCAGTACTTC. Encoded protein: CASRVGAGEQYF.

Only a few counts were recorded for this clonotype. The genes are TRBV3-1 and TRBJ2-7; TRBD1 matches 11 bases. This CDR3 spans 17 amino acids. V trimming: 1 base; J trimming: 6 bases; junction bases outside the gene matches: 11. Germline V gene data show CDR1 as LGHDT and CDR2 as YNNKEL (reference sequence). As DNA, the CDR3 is TGTGCCAGCAGCCAAGTACCCGGACAGGGGGCTTGGAGCGAGCAGTACTTC. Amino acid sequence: CASSQVPGQGAWSEQYF.

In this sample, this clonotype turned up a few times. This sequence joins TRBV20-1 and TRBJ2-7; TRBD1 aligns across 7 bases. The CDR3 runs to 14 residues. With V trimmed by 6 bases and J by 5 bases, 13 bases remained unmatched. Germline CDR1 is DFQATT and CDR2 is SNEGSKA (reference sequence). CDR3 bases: TGCAGTGCCCCACGGGACAGTAAGCCCAACGAGCAGTACTTC. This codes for CSAPRDSKPNEQYF.

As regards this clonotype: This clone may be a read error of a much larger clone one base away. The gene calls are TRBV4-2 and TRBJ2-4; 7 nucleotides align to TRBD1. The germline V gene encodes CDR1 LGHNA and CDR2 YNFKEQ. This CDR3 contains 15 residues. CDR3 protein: CACSLAGGVGNIQYF. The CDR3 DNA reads TGTGCCTGCAGCCTAGCAGGGGGAGTGGGGAACATTCAGTACTTC.

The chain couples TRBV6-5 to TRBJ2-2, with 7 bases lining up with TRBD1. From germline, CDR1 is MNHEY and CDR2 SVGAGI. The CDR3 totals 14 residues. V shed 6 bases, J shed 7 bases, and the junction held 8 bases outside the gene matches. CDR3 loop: CASRPVSGGGELFF. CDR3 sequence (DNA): TGTGCCAGCAGGCCCGTATCAGGGGGCGGGGAGCTGTTTTTT.

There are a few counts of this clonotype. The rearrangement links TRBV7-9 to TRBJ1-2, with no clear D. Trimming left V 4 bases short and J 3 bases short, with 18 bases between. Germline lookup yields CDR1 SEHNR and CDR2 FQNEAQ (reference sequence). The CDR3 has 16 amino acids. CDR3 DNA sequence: TGTGCCAGCAGCTCTGCTGGGGAGGGCCGGGACTATGGCTACACCTTC. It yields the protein CASSSAGEGRDYGYTF.

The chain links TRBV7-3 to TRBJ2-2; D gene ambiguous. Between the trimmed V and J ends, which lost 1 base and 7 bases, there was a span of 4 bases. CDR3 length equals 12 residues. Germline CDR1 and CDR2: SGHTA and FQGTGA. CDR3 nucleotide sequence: TGTGCCAGCAGCTTAAGGGACGGGGAGCTGTTTTTT. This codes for CASSLRDGELFF.

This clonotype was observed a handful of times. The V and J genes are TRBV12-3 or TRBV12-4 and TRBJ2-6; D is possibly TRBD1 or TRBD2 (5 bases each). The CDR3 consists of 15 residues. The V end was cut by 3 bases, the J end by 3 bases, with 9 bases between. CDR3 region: CASSFTGLGANVLTF. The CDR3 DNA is TGTGCCAGCAGTTTCACAGGACTTGGGGCCAACGTCCTGACTTTC.

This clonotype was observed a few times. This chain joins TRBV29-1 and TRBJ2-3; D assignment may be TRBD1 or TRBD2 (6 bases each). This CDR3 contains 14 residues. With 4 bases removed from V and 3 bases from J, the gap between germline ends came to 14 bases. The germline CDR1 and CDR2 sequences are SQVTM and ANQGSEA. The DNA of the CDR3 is TGCAGCGTTGTTTTCGGGGGCAAGACAGATACGCAGTATTTT. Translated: CSVVFGGKTDTQYF.

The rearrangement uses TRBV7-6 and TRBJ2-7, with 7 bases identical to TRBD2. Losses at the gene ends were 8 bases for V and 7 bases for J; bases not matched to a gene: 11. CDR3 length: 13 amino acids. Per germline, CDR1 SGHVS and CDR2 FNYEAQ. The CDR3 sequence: CASAGSGTTEQYF. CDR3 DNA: TGTGCCAGCGCGGGTTCCGGGACTACAGAGCAGTACTTC.

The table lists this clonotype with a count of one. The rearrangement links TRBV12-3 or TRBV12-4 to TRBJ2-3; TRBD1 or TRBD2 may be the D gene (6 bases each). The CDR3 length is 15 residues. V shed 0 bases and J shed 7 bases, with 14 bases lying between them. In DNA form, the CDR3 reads TGTGCCAGCAGTTTAGCGCCGGGGGCTGGGAATACGCAGTATTTT. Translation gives CASSLAPGAGNTQYF.

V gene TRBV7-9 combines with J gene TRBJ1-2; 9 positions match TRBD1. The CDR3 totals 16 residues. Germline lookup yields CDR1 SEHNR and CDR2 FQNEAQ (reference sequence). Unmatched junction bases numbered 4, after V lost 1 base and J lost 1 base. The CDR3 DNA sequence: TGTGCCAGCAGCTTAGTCACAGGGGGCAATAACTATGGCTACACCTTC. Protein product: CASSLVTGGNNYGYTF.

CDR3 sequence: CASSPSLLAGEGSDTQYF. The CDR3 coding sequence is TGTGCCAGCAGCCCCTCCTTACTAGCGGGGGAGGGCTCAGATACGCAGTATTTT. This sequence joins TRBV13 and TRBJ2-3; 11 bases agree with TRBD2. In germline, CDR1 is PRHDT, CDR2 FYEKMQ (reference sequence). The CDR3 contains 18 residues. V dropped 5 bases and J dropped 4; count of bases not matched to a gene: 14.

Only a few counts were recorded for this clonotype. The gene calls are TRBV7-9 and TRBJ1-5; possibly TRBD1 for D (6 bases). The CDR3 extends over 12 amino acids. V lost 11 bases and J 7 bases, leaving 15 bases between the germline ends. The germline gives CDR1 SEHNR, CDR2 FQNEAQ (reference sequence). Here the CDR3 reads CAAHRDGQPQHF. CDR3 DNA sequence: TGTGCCGCCCACAGGGACGGGCAGCCCCAGCATTTT.

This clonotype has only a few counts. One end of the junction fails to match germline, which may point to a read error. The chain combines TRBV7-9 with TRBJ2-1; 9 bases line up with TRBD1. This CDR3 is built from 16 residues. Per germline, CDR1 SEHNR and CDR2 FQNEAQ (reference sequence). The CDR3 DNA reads TGTGCCAGCAGCTTTGGTCGGACAGGGGTTCACAATGGGCAGTTCTTC. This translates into CASSFGRTGVHNGQFF.

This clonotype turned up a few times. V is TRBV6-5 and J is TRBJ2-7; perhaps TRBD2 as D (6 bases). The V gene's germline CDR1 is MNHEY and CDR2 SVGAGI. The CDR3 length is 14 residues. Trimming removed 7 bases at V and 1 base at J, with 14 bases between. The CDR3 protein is CASKAGWTSYEQYF. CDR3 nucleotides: TGTGCCAGCAAGGCGGGGTGGACATCCTACGAGCAGTACTTC.

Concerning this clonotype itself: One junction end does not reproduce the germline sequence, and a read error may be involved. CDR3 amino acids: CASSLGSVDSPPHF. CDR3 bases: TGTGCCAGCAGCTTAGGGTCGGTTGATTCACCCCCCCACTTT. The gene calls are TRBV7-6 and TRBJ1-6; no firm D call. From germline, CDR1 is SGHVS and CDR2 FNYEAQ. The length of the CDR3 is 14 residues.

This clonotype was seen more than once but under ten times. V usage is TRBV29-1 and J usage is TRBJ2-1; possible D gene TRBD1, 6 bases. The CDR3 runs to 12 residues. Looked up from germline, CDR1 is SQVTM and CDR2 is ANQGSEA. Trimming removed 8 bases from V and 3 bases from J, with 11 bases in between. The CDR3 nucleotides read TGCAGCCCAGGACAGCTCTACAATGAGCAGTTCTTC. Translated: CSPGQLYNEQFF.

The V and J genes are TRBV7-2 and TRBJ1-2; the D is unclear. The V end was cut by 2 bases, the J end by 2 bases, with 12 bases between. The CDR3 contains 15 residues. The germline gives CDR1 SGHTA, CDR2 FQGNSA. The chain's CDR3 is CASSLYPGRNYGYTF. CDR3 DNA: TGTGCCAGCAGCTTATATCCAGGCAGAAACTATGGCTACACCTTC.

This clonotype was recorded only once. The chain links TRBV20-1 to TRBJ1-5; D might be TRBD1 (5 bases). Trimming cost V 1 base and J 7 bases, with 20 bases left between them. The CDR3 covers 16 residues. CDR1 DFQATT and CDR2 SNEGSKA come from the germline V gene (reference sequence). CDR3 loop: CSARAEMGTSAQPQHF. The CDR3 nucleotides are TGCAGTGCTAGAGCTGAAATGGGGACTTCCGCACAGCCCCAGCATTTT.

CDR3 sequence: CASSFSQTDEKLFF. In DNA form, the CDR3 reads TGTGCCAGCAGTTTTAGCCAGACCGATGAAAAACTGTTTTTT. The chain is built from TRBV12-3 or TRBV12-4 and TRBJ1-4; D ambiguous. The CDR3 totals 14 residues. The ends were cut back, 3 bases at V and 6 bases at J, with 11 bases in the middle.

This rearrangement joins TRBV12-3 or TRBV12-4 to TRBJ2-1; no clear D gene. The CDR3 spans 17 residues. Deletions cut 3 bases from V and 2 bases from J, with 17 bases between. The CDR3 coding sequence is TGTGCCAGCAGTTTTCAAGTTTGGACGGAGACCTACAATGAGCAGTTCTTC. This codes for CASSFQVWTETYNEQFF.